This T cell receptor beta chain was retrieved from a study of cytomegalovirus exposure and HLA in healthy donors. Notes on the study in general: Most CMV-associated TCR beta chains were later found to appear HLA-restricted.

About this clone itself: The antigen remains unidentified.

The PCR had 60 Vbeta and 13 Jbeta primers. TCRdb's copy holds only in-frame clones and misses some; the assay was immunoSEQ multiplex PCR. This sample has 180,000 or so clones; approximately 9.5% occur once, and the top ten carry approximately 1.4%. Germline assignment: CDR1 LNHDA and CDR2 SQIVND (reference sequence). There are 13 residues in the CDR3. V was clipped by 7 bases and J by 3 bases; unmatched bases: 3. The clonotype was recovered from a woman in her thirties in good health and CMV-seropositive. The chain recombines TRBV19 with TRBJ1-2; 9 bases map to TRBD1. Material for sequencing was PBMCs. The DNA of the CDR3 is TGTGCCAGTACCGACAGGGGGGACTATGGCTACACCTTC. Translating it yields CASTDRGDYGYTF.